These 24 T cell receptor beta chains share one sample of origin, sequenced in a study of control samples from healthy donors and cancer patients. The method was immunoSEQ multiplex PCR; TCRdb's version includes in-frame clones alone and lacks a portion of them. The profile shows about 100,000 clones, approximately 90% of them singletons. What was sequenced was blood. These TCRs come from a man in his thirties or forties in good health.

The rearrangement uses TRBV18 and TRBJ2-3; 7 nucleotides match TRBD1. In germline, CDR1 is KGHSH, CDR2 LQKENI. This CDR3 has 16 residues. V lost 7 bases and J lost 2; bases outside the gene matches: 12. The CDR3 nucleotides are TGTGCCAGCTTCGATATCAGGGGGTCCCCCACAGATACGCAGTATTTT. It codes for CASFDIRGSPTDTQYF.

The V and J genes are TRBV6-5 and TRBJ1-1, with D perhaps TRBD1 (6 bases). CDR3 length equals 15 residues. Germline CDR1 reads MNHEY; CDR2 reads SVGAGI. With 0 bases removed from V and 5 bases from J, the gap between germline ends came to 13 bases. For the CDR3, the DNA is TGTGCCAGCAGTTACTCCGGACAGTGGGGGACTGAAGCTTTCTTT. The encoded protein is CASSYSGQWGTEAFF.

V and J are TRBV6-4 and TRBJ2-1; D is ambiguous. The V end was cut by 0 bases, the J end by 7 bases, with 7 bases between. Germline V gene data show CDR1 as MRHNA and CDR2 as SNTAGT. The CDR3 has 13 residues. The CDR3 region is CASSDSSVNEQFF. Written as DNA, the CDR3 is TGTGCCAGCAGTGACTCCTCGGTGAATGAGCAGTTCTTC.

V gene TRBV15 combines with J gene TRBJ2-1, with 10 bases matching TRBD2. V lost 3 bases, J lost 6 bases, and 5 bases stayed unmatched. The germline gives CDR1 LNHNV, CDR2 YYDKDF (reference sequence). The CDR3 loop spans 15 amino acids. The chain's CDR3 is CATSSLAGVSNEQFF. CDR3 nucleotides: TGTGCCACCAGCAGCCTAGCGGGAGTCTCCAATGAGCAGTTCTTC.

The rearrangement links TRBV25-1 to TRBJ1-2, with D possibly being TRBD1 (6 bases). Germline loops: CDR1 MGHDK, CDR2 SYGVNS. V lost 1 base and J 8 bases, leaving 20 bases between the germline ends. The CDR3 is 16 amino acids. CDR3 sequence (DNA): TGTGCCAGCAGTGAATTTGGGGGGCGGCTCTCTGGCGGCTACACCTTC. It translates to CASSEFGGRLSGGYTF.

A single count supports this clone. J is TRBJ2-5 and V is TRBV6-5, with D tentatively TRBD1 or TRBD2 (5 bases each). Germline V gives CDR1 MNHEY, CDR2 SVGAGI. V was clipped by 4 bases and J by 4 bases, with 13 bases between them. CDR3 length equals 14 residues. CDR3 DNA: TGTGCCAGCAGTTTCACTAGTAGGGGAGAGACCCAGTACTTC. The encoded protein is CASSFTSRGETQYF.

The CDR3 DNA is TGTGCCACCAGGGCACAGGGGATGGAGGACTCACCCCTCCACTTT. It translates to CATRAQGMEDSPLHF. The chain combines TRBV2 with TRBJ1-6; 7 nucleotides align to TRBD1. This CDR3 contains 15 residues. Losses at the gene ends were 10 bases for V and 10 bases for J; bases not matched to a gene: 16. Germline V gene sequence: CDR1 SNHLY, CDR2 FYNNEI.

This clone was seen a handful of times. The gene calls are TRBV19 and TRBJ2-3; D may be TRBD1 or TRBD2 (6 bases each). V shed 7 bases and J shed 4 bases, with 12 bases lying between them. This CDR3 is built from 13 residues. Germline V CDR1 and CDR2: LNHDA, SQIVND (reference sequence). The CDR3, as DNA: TGTGCCAGTAACGACGGGGGCGCAGATACGCAGTATTTT. Amino acid sequence: CASNDGGADTQYF.

V gene TRBV6-2 or TRBV6-3 combines with J gene TRBJ1-1; 8 bases are shared with TRBD1. The CDR3 has 14 residues. J was trimmed by 4 bases and V by 4 bases; bases with no gene match: 5. CDR1 is MNHEY and CDR2 is SVGEGT in the germline V gene. The CDR3: CASSSGGVATEAFF. CDR3 nucleotide sequence: TGTGCCAGCAGTTCAGGGGGCGTTGCCACTGAAGCTTTCTTT.

This sequence joins TRBV5-4 and TRBJ2-7; TRBD2 matches at 16 bases. The length of the CDR3 is 17 residues. CDR1 SGHNT and CDR2 YYREEE come from the germline V gene (reference sequence). The V gene end was trimmed by 3 bases and the J gene end by 0 bases; junction bases not matched to a gene: 3. CDR3 in amino acids: CASSSGLAGGLSYEQYF. Written as DNA, the CDR3 is TGTGCCAGCAGCTCGGGACTAGCGGGAGGGCTCTCCTACGAGCAGTACTTC.

J is TRBJ2-3 and V is TRBV6-2 or TRBV6-3, with TRBD2 identical over 8 bases. This CDR3 has 17 residues. Germline V CDR1 and CDR2: MNHEY, SVGEGT. The junction had 9 bases not matched to a gene; V was cut back by 4 bases and J by 0 bases. The CDR3 nucleotides are TGTGCCAGCAGTTGGGTGGGACTAGGAGGGAGCACAGATACGCAGTATTTT. Residues: CASSWVGLGGSTDTQYF.

The chain has TRBV5-5 and TRBJ2-2; a possible D gene is TRBD1 (6 bases). The ends were cut back, 4 bases at V and 4 bases at J, with 20 bases in the middle. The CDR3 length is 17 residues. The V gene's germline CDR1 is SGHKS and CDR2 YYEKEE (reference sequence). The CDR3 bases are TGTGCCAGCAGCCCGCCCTTGGCAGGGGTATTCACCGGGGAGCTGTTTTTT. Its translation: CASSPPLAGVFTGELFF.

About this clone: Other DNA sequences in this sample translate to the same CDR3. The chain employs TRBV5-1 and TRBJ2-6, with D unclear. The CDR3 has 16 residues. Per the germline V gene, CDR1 is SGHRS and CDR2 is YFSETQ. V was cut by 0 bases and J by 0 bases, with 7 bases left in between. This CDR3 reads CASSLVGSSGANVLTF. Here the CDR3 DNA reads TGCGCCAGCAGCTTGGTGGGTAGCTCTGGGGCCAACGTCCTGACTTTC.

This clone has a single count. The CDR3 DNA sequence: TGCGCCAGCAGCTTGGGACTAGCGGGATCGGGAGACGAGCAGTACTTC. It encodes CASSLGLAGSGDEQYF. J is TRBJ2-7 and V is TRBV5-1; 11 bases map to TRBD2. Germline V gene data show CDR1 as SGHRS and CDR2 as YFSETQ. V trimming: 0 bases; J trimming: 5 bases; junction bases outside the gene matches: 7. This CDR3 is built from 16 residues.

This chain links TRBV24-1 with TRBJ2-3; D is perhaps TRBD2 (5 bases). Trimming removed 3 bases from V and 6 bases from J, with 15 bases in between. The CDR3 has 15 amino acids. The V gene's germline CDR1 is KGHDR and CDR2 SFDVKD. CDR3 protein: CATSDPGIAPDTQYF. The DNA for the CDR3 is TGTGCCACCAGTGATCCCGGGATAGCCCCGGATACGCAGTATTTT.

The rearrangement joins TRBV5-1 to TRBJ2-3; tentatively, D is TRBD1 (5 bases). Trimming stripped 6 bases from V and 4 bases from J, with 9 bases between. The CDR3 consists of 12 residues. Germline CDR1 and CDR2: SGHRS and YFSETQ. As DNA, the CDR3 is TGCGCCAGCAACTCAGGGCCAGATACGCAGTATTTT. Protein: CASNSGPDTQYF.

This clone was counted only a few times. The chain has TRBV4-1 and TRBJ1-1; D is uncertain. The V end was cut by 3 bases, the J end by 4 bases, with 12 bases between. The CDR3 is made up of 14 amino acids. In germline, CDR1 is MGHRA, CDR2 YSYEKL. The CDR3 protein is CASSHTQGGTEAFF. The CDR3 nucleotides are TGCGCCAGCAGCCATACACAAGGCGGCACTGAAGCTTTCTTT.

This clone was seen only a few times. The chain couples TRBV28 to TRBJ1-5, with D unclear. Germline values: CDR1 MDHEN, CDR2 SYDVKM. The length of the CDR3 is 15 residues. Trimming cost V 8 bases and J 3 bases, with 17 bases left between them. In DNA, the CDR3 is TGTGCCAGCGTGGTGAGTGCGGGAAACAATCAGCCCCAGCATTTT. This sequence encodes CASVVSAGNNQPQHF.

The rearrangement joins TRBV3-1 (or the pseudogene TRBV3-2) to TRBJ1-6; 8 bases align to TRBD1. J was trimmed by 8 bases and V by 3 bases; bases with no gene match: 9. Germline-derived CDR1 and CDR2 are LGHDT and YNNKEL (reference sequence). The CDR3 is 16 residues long. The CDR3 is CASSQYPRGQDSPLHF. In DNA form, the CDR3 reads TGTGCCAGCAGCCAGTATCCCAGGGGGCAGGATTCACCCCTCCACTTT.

This chain joins TRBV12-5 and TRBJ1-1; 7 nucleotides line up with TRBD1. With V trimmed by 1 base and J by 4 bases, 6 bases remained unmatched. The CDR3 consists of 15 residues. Looked up from germline, CDR1 is LGHNT and CDR2 is FRNRAP. The chain's CDR3 is CASGLADRVGTEAFF. In DNA form, the CDR3 reads TGTGCTAGTGGTTTGGCCGACAGGGTAGGCACTGAAGCTTTCTTT.

This chain connects TRBV29-1 to TRBJ1-2; maybe TRBD1 (5 bases). Germline V gene sequence: CDR1 SQVTM, CDR2 ANQGSEA. The CDR3 is 17 residues long. V shed 4 bases and J shed 0 bases, with 21 bases lying between them. DNA for the CDR3: TGCAGCGTTGTGGTATTCGGGCAGGGAAGGGCTAACTATGGCTACACCTTC. Residues: CSVVVFGQGRANYGYTF.

This sequence joins TRBV18 and TRBJ2-1; D is tentatively TRBD1 or TRBD2 (5 bases each). Germline lookup yields CDR1 KGHSH and CDR2 LQKENI. Trimming cost V 4 bases and J 9 bases, with 22 bases left between them. The CDR3 runs 16 residues. CDR3 loop: CASSLDRDPVFGEQFF. The CDR3 bases are TGTGCCAGCTCACTCGACCGGGACCCTGTCTTCGGTGAGCAGTTCTTC. The complete variable domain, with remaining parts taken from reference TRBV18 and TRBJ2-1, reads NAGVMQNPRHLVRRRGQEARLRCSPMKGHSHVYWYRQLPEEGLKFMVYLQKENIIDESGMPKERFSAEFPKEGPSILRIQQVVRGDSAAYFCASSLDRDPVFGEQFFGPGTRLTVL.

The chain has TRBV14 and TRBJ1-3; possible D gene TRBD1, 6 bases. V gave up 5 bases and J gave up 4 bases, with 12 bases separating them. The CDR3 runs to 14 residues. Germline CDR1 reads SGHDN; CDR2 reads FVKESK. The CDR3 is CASSEQGWGNTIYF. As DNA, the CDR3 is TGTGCCAGCAGCGAACAGGGTTGGGGAAACACCATATATTTT.

This rearrangement joins TRBV5-1 to TRBJ2-5; perhaps TRBD2 as D (7 bases). CDR3 length: 15 amino acids. Trimming shortened V by 4 bases and J by 5 bases, and 18 bases separated the two germline ends. Per the germline V gene, CDR1 is SGHRS and CDR2 is YFSETQ. DNA for the CDR3: TGCGCCAGCAGCCGTTCGACTAGCACAGGGGAGACCCAGTACTTC. Its translation is CASSRSTSTGETQYF.